This is a list of T cell receptor beta chains from one sample in a study of T cell responses to AZD1222 COVID-19 vaccine. Profiling relied on immunoSEQ multiplex PCR, and the TCRdb table lists in-frame clones only, not all of them. The data show some 130,000 clones, with around 86% seen just once and just under 6.5% held by the top ten. The specimen comprised peripheral blood, sampled on day 0 of AZD1222 vaccination. These receptors came from an adult in good health. The CDR3 runs from the conserved cysteine through the conserved F or W. A D gene is named only where the DNA matches it firmly. Not every row has a clone size; where given, it reads once, few, many or a size class.

J gene	clone size	V gene	CDR3 length	D gene	CDR3 protein	CDR3 DNA
TRBJ1-6	-	TRBV18	15	-	CASSPSVTGYSPLHF	TGTGCCAGCTCACCGAGTGTCACAGGGTATTCACCCCTCCACTTT
TRBJ1-1	-	TRBV12-3/TRBV12-4	13	-	CASSLRGNTEAFF	TGTGCCAGCAGTTTACGGGGGAACACTGAAGCTTTCTTT
TRBJ1-5	-	TRBV19	13	-	CASSMAIIEPQHF	TGTGCCAGTAGTATGGCGATTATCGAGCCCCAGCATTTT
TRBJ1-1	-	TRBV19	14	-	CASSPGLMNTEAFF	TGTGCCAGTAGCCCGGGACTCATGAACACTGAAGCTTTCTTT
TRBJ2-3	-	TRBV24-1	16	TRBD2	CATSDTRTSGGDTQYF	TGTGCCACCAGTGATACTCGGACTAGCGGGGGAGATACGCAGTATTTT
TRBJ2-1	-	TRBV24-1	16	-	CATSDRDGSSYNEQFF	TGTGCCACCAGTGACCGGGACGGTAGCTCCTACAATGAGCAGTTCTTC
TRBJ2-1	-	TRBV13	14	-	CASSTGTNYNEQFF	TGTGCCAGCAGCACCGGGACAAACTACAATGAGCAGTTCTTC
TRBJ2-3	-	TRBV9	13	-	CASSVVGTDTQYF	TGTGCCAGCAGCGTAGTGGGCACAGATACGCAGTATTTT
TRBJ2-1	-	TRBV12-3/TRBV12-4	13	-	CASSFSAYNEQFF	TGTGCCAGCAGTTTCTCAGCCTACAATGAGCAGTTCTTC
TRBJ1-2	-	TRBV18	13	-	CASSPMAVDGYTF	TGTGCCAGCTCACCAATGGCGGTTGACGGCTACACCTTC
TRBJ1-2	-	TRBV10-3	12	-	CAIFEWRGGYTF	TGTGCCATCTTCGAATGGAGGGGAGGCTACACCTTC
TRBJ2-5	-	TRBV18	15	-	CASSPPGRGQETQYF	TGTGCCAGCTCACCGCCGGGACGGGGGCAAGAGACCCAGTACTTC
TRBJ1-5	-	TRBV2	13	TRBD1	CASKDRGGQPQHF	TGTGCCAGCAAGGACAGGGGAGGCCAGCCCCAGCATTTT
TRBJ2-3	-	TRBV7-9	12	-	CASMGSGDTQYF	TGTGCCAGCATGGGCAGCGGGGATACGCAGTATTTT
TRBJ1-1	once	TRBV19	12	-	CASAGGRTEAFF	TGTGCCAGTGCTGGGGGGCGGACTGAAGCTTTCTTT
TRBJ1-5	-	TRBV19	15	TRBD1	CASSIDDRGDQPQHF	TGTGCCAGTAGTATAGATGACAGGGGGGACCAGCCCCAGCATTTT
TRBJ2-1	once	TRBV6-4	13	-	CASSDSDYNEQFF	TGTGCCAGCAGTGACTCGGACTACAATGAGCAGTTCTTC
TRBJ1-2	-	TRBV19	14	-	CASSISRGSYGYTF	TGTGCCAGTAGTATTTCGAGGGGATCCTATGGCTACACCTTC
TRBJ1-6	-	TRBV5-1	15	-	CASSFEGRDNSPLHF	TGCGCCAGCAGCTTTGAGGGACGCGATAATTCACCCCTCCACTTT
TRBJ1-1	-	TRBV5-1	14	-	CASSLEVRNTEAFF	TGCGCCAGCAGCTTGGAGGTCAGGAACACTGAAGCTTTCTTT
TRBJ1-2	-	TRBV7-8	13	-	CASSPTSGRGYTF	TGTGCCAGCAGCCCTACCTCGGGGAGGGGCTACACCTTC
TRBJ1-5	-	TRBV7-9	14	TRBD1	CASSETGSGQPQHF	TGTGCCAGCAGCGAGACAGGGTCGGGGCAGCCCCAGCATTTT
TRBJ1-2	-	TRBV7-3	13	TRBD1	CASSNTGDYGYTF	TGTGCCAGCAGCAATACAGGGGACTATGGCTACACCTTC
TRBJ1-5	-	TRBV7-8	17	TRBD1	CASSPGGGNRGNQPQHF	TGTGCCAGCAGCCCAGGGGGGGGGAATAGGGGCAATCAGCCCCAGCATTTT
TRBJ2-3	-	TRBV6-4	15	TRBD2	CASSDSGGETDTQYF	TGTGCCAGCAGTGACTCCGGGGGGGAGACAGATACGCAGTATTTT
TRBJ2-3	-	TRBV20-1	10	-	CSASSDTQYF	TGCAGTGCTAGTTCAGATACGCAGTATTTT
TRBJ2-1	few	TRBV30	17	-	CAWSVKVGSGSYNEQFF	TGTGCCTGGAGTGTTAAGGTCGGGAGTGGCTCCTACAATGAGCAGTTCTTC
TRBJ1-2	-	TRBV3-1/TRBV3-2	13	-	CASSHKDRGGYTF	TGTGCCAGCAGCCACAAGGACCGGGGTGGCTACACCTTC
TRBJ1-4	-	TRBV18	13	-	CASSPGRDEKLFF	TGTGCCAGCTCACCAGGGAGAGATGAAAAACTGTTTTTT
TRBJ2-6	-	TRBV19	12	-	CASTKGVGVLTF	TGTGCCAGTACGAAGGGGGTGGGCGTCCTGACTTTC
TRBJ1-3	-	TRBV19	16	-	CASSSGMEYSGNTIYF	TGTGCCAGTAGTAGTGGGATGGAGTACTCTGGAAACACCATATATTTT
TRBJ2-7	-	TRBV6-5	14	-	CASSREGVSYEQYF	TGTGCCAGCAGTCGCGAGGGAGTGTCCTACGAGCAGTACTTC
TRBJ1-5	few	TRBV6-6	14	-	CASILEAGNQPQHF	-
TRBJ1-2	-	TRBV5-4	12	-	CASSYGQFWYTF	TGTGCCAGCAGCTATGGACAGTTCTGGTACACCTTC
TRBJ1-1	-	TRBV5-6	11	-	CASSLYREAFF	TGTGCCAGCAGCTTATATCGTGAAGCTTTCTTT
TRBJ2-3	-	TRBV4-1	15	-	CASSQGGYGADTQYF	TGCGCCAGCAGCCAAGGGGGGTATGGGGCAGATACGCAGTATTTT
TRBJ2-5	-	TRBV4-3	16	-	CASSQDTADTWETQYF	TGCGCCAGCAGCCAAGATACAGCGGACACCTGGGAGACCCAGTACTTC
TRBJ1-4	-	TRBV19	15	TRBD1	CASSVGQVANEKLFF	TGTGCCAGTAGTGTCGGACAGGTGGCTAATGAAAAACTGTTTTTT
TRBJ2-5	few	TRBV10-3	14	-	CAISDRGRGETQYF	TGTGCCATCAGTGACAGGGGACGGGGAGAGACCCAGTACTTC
TRBJ2-1	-	TRBV4-1	15	-	CASSQEASSYNEQFF	TGCGCCAGCAGCCAAGAGGCGAGCTCCTACAATGAGCAGTTCTTC
TRBJ1-1	few	TRBV10-1	15	TRBD1	CASSEPGQGSAEAFF	TGCGCCAGCAGTGAACCGGGACAGGGATCTGCTGAAGCTTTCTTT